This T cell receptor beta chain is drawn from a study of identical twins. The CDR3 length is 14 residues. V was clipped by 3 bases and J by 2 bases, with 5 bases between them. Germline V gene data show CDR1 as MDHEN and CDR2 as SYDVKM. Whole-study findings and limits: Models underpredicted monozygotic twin sharing of out-of-frame TCR alpha.

A single record per CDR3 protein comes from TCRdb applying MiXCR to the 5' RACE reads. The table includes around 230,000 distinct CDR3 sequences, approximately 9% detected once. The sample holds a few counts of this clonotype. The antigen is not known. The specimen sequenced was memory (CD45RO+) T cells sorted from blood. V and J are TRBV28 and TRBJ2-6; no definite D call. The receptor's source is a woman in her late teens or twenties in good health. The CDR3 spells CASSFLAGANVLTF. The DNA of the CDR3 is TGTGCCAGCAGTTTCTTGGCTGGGGCCAACGTCCTGACTTTC.